This T cell receptor beta chain was profiled in a study of cytotoxic CD8 clonotypes in ibrutinib-treated CLL. This CDR3 is built from 13 residues. Per germline, CDR1 SGHRS and CDR2 YFSETQ. V lost 5 bases, J lost 3 bases, and 12 bases lay in between. Assay used: immunoSEQ multiplex PCR; TCRdb lists only in-frame clones, some missing. The table records roughly 18,000 clones, 65% to 85% of them present only once. Study-level points and caveats: Clonotypes that were public were uncommon, and they contracted or stayed stable on treatment. While tracking circulating CD8+ T-cell counts, baseline clonality exceeded that of age-matched healthy donors. Sampling time points were not equivalent between sustained-remission and progressing patients.

As for this clone: The antigen is undetermined.

This chain uses TRBV5-1 with TRBJ2-7; unclear D gene. The receptor comes from a human donor with chronic lymphocytic leukemia. Source: PBMCs, taken before ibrutinib treatment. CDR3 in amino acids: CASSLDRIYEQYF. The CDR3 region has the DNA TGCGCCAGCAGTCTGGACCGTATCTACGAGCAGTACTTC.